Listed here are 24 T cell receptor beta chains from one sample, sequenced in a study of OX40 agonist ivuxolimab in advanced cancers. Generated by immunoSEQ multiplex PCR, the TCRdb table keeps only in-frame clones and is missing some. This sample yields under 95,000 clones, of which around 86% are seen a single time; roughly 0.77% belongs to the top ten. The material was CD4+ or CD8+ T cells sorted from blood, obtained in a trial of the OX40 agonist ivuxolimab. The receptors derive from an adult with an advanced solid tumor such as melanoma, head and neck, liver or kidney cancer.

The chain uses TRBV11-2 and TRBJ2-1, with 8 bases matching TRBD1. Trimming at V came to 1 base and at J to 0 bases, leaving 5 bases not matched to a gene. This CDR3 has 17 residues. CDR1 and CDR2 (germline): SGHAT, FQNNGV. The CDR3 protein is CASSLVGGTGSYNEQFF. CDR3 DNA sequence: TGTGCCAGCAGCTTAGTTGGGGGGACAGGCTCCTACAATGAGCAGTTCTTC.

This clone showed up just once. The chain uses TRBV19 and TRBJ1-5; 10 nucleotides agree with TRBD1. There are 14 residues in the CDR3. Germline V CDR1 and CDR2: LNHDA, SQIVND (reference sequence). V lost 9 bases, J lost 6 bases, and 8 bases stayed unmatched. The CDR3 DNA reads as TGTGCCAGCCGCGACAGGGGGCGAAGTCAGCCCCAGCATTTT. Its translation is CASRDRGRSQPQHF.

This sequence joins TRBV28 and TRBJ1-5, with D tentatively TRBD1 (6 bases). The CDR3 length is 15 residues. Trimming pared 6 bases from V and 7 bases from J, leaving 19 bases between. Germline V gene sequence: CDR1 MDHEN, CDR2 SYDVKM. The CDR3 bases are TGTGCCAGCAGCGCGCCTACAGGGTGGGGACAGCCCCAGCATTTT. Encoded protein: CASSAPTGWGQPQHF.

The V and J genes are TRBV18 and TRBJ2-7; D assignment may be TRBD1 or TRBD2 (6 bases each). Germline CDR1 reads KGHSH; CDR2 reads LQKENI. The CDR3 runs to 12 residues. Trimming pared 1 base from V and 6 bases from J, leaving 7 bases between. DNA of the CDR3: TGTGCCAGCTCACCACAGGGGGGCGAGCAGTACTTC. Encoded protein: CASSPQGGEQYF.

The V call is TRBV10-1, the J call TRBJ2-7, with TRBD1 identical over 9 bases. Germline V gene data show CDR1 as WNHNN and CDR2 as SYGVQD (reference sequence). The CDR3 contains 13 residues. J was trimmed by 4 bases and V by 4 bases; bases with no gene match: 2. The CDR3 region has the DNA TGCGCCAGCAGTGTGACAGGGGGTTACGAGCAGTACTTC. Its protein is CASSVTGGYEQYF.

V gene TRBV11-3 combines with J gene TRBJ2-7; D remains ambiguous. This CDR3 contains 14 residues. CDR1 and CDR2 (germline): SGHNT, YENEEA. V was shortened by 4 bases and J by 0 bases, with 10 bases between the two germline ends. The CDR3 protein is CASSSQTTSYEQYF. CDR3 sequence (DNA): TGTGCCAGCAGCTCCCAAACAACCTCCTACGAGCAGTACTTC.

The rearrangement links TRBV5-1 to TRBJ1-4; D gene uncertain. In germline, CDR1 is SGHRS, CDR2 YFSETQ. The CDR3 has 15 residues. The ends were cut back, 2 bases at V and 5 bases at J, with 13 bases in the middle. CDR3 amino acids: CASSFVAAPNEKLFF. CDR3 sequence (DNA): TGCGCCAGCAGCTTTGTTGCAGCGCCAAATGAAAAACTGTTTTTT.

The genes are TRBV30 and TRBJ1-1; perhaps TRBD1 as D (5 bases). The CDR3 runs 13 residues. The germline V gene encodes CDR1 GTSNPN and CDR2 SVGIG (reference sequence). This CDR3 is CAGEWWGTTEAFF. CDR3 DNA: TGTGCGGGGGAGTGGTGGGGGACCACTGAAGCTTTCTTT.

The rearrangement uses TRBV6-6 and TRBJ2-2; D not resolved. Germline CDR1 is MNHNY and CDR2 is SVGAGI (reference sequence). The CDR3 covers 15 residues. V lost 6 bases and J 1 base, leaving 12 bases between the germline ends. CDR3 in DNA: TGTGCCAGCAGGGGAACGGCAGGGAACACCGGGGAGCTGTTTTTT. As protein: CASRGTAGNTGELFF.

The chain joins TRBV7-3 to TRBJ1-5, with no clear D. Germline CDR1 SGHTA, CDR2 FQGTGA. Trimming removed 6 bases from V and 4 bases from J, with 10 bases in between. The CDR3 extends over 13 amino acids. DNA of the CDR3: TGTGCCAGCAGTCTAAGGCGAAATCAGCCCCAGCATTTT. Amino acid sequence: CASSLRRNQPQHF.

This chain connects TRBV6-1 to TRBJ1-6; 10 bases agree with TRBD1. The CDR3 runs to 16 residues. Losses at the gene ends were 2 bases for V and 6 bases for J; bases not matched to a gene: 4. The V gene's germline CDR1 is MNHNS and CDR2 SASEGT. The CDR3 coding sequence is TGTGCCAGCAGTGAATTGAGGACAGGGGGTAATTCACCCCTCCACTTT. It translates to CASSELRTGGNSPLHF.

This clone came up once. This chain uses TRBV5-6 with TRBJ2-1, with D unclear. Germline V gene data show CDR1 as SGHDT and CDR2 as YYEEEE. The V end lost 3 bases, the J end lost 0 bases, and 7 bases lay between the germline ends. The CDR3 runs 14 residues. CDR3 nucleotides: TGTGCCAGCAGCTCAAGGACCTCCTACAATGAGCAGTTCTTC. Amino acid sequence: CASSSRTSYNEQFF.

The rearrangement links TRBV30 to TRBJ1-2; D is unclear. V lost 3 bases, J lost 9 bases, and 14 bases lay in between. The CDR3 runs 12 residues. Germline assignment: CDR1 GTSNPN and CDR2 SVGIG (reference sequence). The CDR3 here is CAWRSSIGSYTF. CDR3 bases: TGTGCCTGGAGATCGTCGATTGGCAGCTACACCTTC.

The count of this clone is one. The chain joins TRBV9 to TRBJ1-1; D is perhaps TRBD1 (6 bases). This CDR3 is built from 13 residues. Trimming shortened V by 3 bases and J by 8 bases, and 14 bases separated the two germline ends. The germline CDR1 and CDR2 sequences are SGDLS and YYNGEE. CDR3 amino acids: CASSASSGTEAFF. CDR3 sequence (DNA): TGTGCCAGCAGCGCAAGTTCAGGGACAGAAGCTTTCTTT. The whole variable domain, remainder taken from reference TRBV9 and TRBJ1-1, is DSGVTQTPKHLITATGQRVTLRCSPRSGDLSVYWYQQSLDQGLQFLIQYYNGEERAKGNILERFSAQQFPDLHSELNLSSLELGDSALYFCASSASSGTEAFFGQGTRLTVV.

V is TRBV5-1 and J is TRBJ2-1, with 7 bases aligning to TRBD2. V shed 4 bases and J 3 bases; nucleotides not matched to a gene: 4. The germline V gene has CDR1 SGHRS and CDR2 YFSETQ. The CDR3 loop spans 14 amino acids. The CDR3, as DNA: TGCGCCAGCAGCCAAAGGGAGGGCTACAATGAGCAGTTCTTC. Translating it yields CASSQREGYNEQFF.

DNA for the CDR3: TGCGCCAGCAGCCAAGAATGGGGTCAGCCCCAGCATTTT. Translating it yields CASSQEWGQPQHF. The chain combines TRBV4-3 with TRBJ1-5; D is uncertain. The ends were cut back, 0 bases at V and 6 bases at J, with 6 bases in the middle. The germline CDR1 and CDR2 sequences are LGHNA and YSLEER. This CDR3 is 13 amino acids long.

DNA of the CDR3: TGTGCCAGCAGTTTGGCGGGACTCAATGAGCAGTTCTTC. It is translated as CASSLAGLNEQFF. The chain employs TRBV28 and TRBJ2-1; possible D gene TRBD2, 6 bases. This CDR3 comprises 13 residues. Trimming pared 3 bases from V and 6 bases from J, leaving 9 bases between. Germline V gives CDR1 MDHEN, CDR2 SYDVKM.

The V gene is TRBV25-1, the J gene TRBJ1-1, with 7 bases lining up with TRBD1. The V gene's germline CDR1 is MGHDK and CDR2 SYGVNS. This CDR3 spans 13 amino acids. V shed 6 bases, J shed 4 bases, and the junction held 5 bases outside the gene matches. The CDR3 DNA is TGTGCCAGCAGCGCCCGACAGGGCACTGAAGCTTTCTTT. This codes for CASSARQGTEAFF.

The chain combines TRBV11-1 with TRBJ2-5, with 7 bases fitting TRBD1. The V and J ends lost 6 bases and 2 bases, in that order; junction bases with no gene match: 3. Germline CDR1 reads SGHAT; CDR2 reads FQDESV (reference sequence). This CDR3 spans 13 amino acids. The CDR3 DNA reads TGTGCCAGCAGTCAGGGACAGCAAGAGACCCAGTACTTC. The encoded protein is CASSQGQQETQYF.

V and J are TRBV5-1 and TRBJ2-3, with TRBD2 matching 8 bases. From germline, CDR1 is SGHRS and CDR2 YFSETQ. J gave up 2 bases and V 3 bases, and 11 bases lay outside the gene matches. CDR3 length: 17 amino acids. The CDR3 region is CASSSGIAGHYTDTQYF. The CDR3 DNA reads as TGCGCCAGCAGCTCCGGGATAGCGGGACACTACACAGATACGCAGTATTTT.

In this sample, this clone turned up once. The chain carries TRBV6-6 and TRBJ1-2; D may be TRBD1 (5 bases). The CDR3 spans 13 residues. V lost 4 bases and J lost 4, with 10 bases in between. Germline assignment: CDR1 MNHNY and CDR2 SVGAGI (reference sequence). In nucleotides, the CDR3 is TGTGCCAGCAGTTCCTCCGGGACCTATGGCTACACCTTC. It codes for CASSSSGTYGYTF.

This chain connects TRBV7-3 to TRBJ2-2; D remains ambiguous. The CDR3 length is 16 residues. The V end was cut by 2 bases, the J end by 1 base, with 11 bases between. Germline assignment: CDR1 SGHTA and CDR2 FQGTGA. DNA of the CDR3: TGTGCCAGCAGCTTAGGAGTGGGCGAGAACACCGGGGAGCTGTTTTTT. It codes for CASSLGVGENTGELFF.

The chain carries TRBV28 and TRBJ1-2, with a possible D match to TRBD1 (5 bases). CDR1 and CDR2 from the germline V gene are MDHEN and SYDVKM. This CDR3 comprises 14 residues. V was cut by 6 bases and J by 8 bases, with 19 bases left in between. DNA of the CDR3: TGTGCCAGCAGGCCAAAAGTGGGCAGGGAGGGCTACACCTTC. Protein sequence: CASRPKVGREGYTF.

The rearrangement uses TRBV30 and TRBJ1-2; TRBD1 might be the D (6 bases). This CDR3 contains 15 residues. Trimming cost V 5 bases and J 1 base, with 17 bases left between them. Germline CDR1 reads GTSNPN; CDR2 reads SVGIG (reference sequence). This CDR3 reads CAWYSGGALNYGYTF. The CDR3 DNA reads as TGTGCCTGGTACTCGGGGGGCGCTCTTAACTATGGCTACACCTTC.